Given below is one T cell receptor (beta chain) in context. The data derive from a study of STAT5B mutations in CD4+ large granular lymphocyte leukemia. Sequencing used immunoSEQ multiplex PCR; TCRdb keeps in-frame clones, though not all of them. The repertoire holds tens of thousands of clones, with 80% to 90% as singletons. CDR1 is SGHDT, CDR2 YYEEEE, per germline. With 0 bases removed from V and 2 bases from J, the gap between germline ends came to 5 bases. The CDR3 is 13 amino acids. Control samples were healthy donors' buffy coats. This clonotype was sampled from a human donor in good health. The rearrangement uses TRBV5-6 and TRBJ1-1; no reliable D call. Source material: CD4+ T cells from blood buffy coats. CDR3 DNA sequence: TGTGCCAGCAGCTTGGGTTTTAACACTGAAGCTTTCTTT. Protein sequence: CASSLGFNTEAFF.